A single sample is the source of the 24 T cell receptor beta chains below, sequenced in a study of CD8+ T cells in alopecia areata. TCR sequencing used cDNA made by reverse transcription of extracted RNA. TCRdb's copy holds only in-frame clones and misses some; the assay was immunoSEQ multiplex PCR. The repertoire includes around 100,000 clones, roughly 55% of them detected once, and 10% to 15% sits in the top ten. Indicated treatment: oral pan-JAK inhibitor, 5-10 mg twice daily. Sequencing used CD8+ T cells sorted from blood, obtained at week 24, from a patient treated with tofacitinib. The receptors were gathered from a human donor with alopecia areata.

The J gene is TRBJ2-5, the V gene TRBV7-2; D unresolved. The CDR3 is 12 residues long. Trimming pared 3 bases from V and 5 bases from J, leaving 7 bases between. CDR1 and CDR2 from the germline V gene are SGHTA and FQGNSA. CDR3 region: CASSFMPETQYF. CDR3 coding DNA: TGTGCCAGCAGCTTCATGCCCGAGACCCAGTACTTC.

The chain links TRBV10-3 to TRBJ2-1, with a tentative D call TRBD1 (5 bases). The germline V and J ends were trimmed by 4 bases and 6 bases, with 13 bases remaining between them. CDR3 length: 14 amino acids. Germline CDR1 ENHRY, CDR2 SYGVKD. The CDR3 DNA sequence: TGTGCCATCAGTGTCTCTCAGGGCGGCAATGAGCAGTTCTTC. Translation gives CAISVSQGGNEQFF.

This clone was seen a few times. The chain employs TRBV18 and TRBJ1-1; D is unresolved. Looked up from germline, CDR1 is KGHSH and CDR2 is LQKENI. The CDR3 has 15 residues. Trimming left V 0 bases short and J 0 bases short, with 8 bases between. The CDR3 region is CASSPPVAVNTEAFF. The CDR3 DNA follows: TGTGCCAGCTCACCACCGGTGGCCGTGAACACTGAAGCTTTCTTT.

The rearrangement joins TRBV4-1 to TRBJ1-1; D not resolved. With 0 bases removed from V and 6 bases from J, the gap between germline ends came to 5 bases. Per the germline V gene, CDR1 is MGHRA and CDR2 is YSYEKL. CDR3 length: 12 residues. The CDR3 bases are TGCGCCAGCAGCCAAGATGGGGCTGAAGCTTTCTTT. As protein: CASSQDGAEAFF.

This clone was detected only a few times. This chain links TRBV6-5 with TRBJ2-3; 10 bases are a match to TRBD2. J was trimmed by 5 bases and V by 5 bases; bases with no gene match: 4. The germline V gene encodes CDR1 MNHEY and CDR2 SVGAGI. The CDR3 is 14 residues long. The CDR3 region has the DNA TGTGCCAGCAGTGAGCGGGGGGGAGGAGATACGCAGTATTTT. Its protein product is CASSERGGGDTQYF.

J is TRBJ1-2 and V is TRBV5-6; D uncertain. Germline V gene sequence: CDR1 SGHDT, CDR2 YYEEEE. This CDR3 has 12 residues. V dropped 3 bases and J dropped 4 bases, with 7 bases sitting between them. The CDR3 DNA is TGTGCCAGCAGCTCGATGCTCTATGGCTACACCTTC. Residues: CASSSMLYGYTF.

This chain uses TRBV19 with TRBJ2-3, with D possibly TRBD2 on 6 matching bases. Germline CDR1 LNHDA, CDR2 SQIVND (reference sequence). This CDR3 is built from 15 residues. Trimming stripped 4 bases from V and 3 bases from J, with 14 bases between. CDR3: CASSRGEGATDTQYF. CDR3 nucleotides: TGTGCCAGTAGTAGGGGGGAAGGGGCGACAGATACGCAGTATTTT.

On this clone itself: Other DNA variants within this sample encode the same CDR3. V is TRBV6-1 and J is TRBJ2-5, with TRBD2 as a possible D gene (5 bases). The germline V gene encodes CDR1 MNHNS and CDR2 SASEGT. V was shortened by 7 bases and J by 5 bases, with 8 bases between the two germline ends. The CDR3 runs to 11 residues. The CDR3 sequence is CASNTGETQYF. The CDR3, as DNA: TGTGCCAGCAATACGGGGGAGACCCAGTACTTC.

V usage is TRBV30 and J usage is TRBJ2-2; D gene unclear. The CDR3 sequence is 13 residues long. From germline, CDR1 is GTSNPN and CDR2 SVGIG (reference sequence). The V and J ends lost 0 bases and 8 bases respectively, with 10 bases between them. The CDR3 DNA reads TGTGCCTGGAGTGTGATCATTATGGGGGAGCTGTTTTTT. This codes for CAWSVIIMGELFF. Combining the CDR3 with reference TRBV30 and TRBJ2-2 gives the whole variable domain SQTIHQWPATLVQPVGSPLSLECTVEGTSNPNLYWYRQAAGRGLQLLFYSVGIGQISSEVPQNLSASRPQDRQFILSSKKLLLSDSGFYLCAWSVIIMGELFFGEGSRLTVL.

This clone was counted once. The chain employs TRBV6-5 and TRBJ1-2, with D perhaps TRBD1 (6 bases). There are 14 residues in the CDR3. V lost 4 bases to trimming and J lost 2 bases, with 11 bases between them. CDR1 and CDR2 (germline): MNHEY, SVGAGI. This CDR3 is CASSSTTGNYGYTF. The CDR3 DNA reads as TGTGCCAGCAGTTCTACAACAGGGAACTATGGCTACACCTTC.

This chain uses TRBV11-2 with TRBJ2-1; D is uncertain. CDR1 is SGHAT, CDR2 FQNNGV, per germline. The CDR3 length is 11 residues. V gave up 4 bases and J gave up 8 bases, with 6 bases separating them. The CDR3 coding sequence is TGTGCCAGCAGCTGGGTCTATGAGCAGTTCTTC. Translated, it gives CASSWVYEQFF.

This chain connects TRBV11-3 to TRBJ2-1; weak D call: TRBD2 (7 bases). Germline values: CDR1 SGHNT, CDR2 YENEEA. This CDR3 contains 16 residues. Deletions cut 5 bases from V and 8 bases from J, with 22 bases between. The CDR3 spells CASSAGMAGAVDEQFF. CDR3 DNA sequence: TGTGCCAGCAGCGCAGGTATGGCGGGGGCTGTCGATGAGCAGTTCTTC.

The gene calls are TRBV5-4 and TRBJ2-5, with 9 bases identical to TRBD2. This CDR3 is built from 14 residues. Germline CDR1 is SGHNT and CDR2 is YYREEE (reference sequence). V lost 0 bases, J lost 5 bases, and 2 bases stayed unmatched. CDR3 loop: CASSLGTSEETQYF. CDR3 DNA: TGTGCCAGCAGCTTGGGGACTAGCGAGGAGACCCAGTACTTC.

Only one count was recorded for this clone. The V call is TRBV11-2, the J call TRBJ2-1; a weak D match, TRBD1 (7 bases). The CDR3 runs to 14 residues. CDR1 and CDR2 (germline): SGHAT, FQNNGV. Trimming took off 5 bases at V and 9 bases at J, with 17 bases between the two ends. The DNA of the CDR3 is TGTGCCAGCAGCCCGCCGACAGGGCGGGGTGAGCAGTTCTTC. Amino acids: CASSPPTGRGEQFF.

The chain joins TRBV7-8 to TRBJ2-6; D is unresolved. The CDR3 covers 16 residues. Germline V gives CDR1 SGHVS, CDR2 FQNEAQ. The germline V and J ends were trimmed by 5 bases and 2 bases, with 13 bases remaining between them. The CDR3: CASSPLDTPGANVLTF. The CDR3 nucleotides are TGTGCCAGCAGCCCCTTGGATACCCCTGGGGCCAACGTCCTGACTTTC.

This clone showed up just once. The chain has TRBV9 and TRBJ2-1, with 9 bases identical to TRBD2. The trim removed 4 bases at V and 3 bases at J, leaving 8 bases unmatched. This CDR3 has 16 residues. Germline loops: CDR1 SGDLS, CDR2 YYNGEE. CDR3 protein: CASSKRRGGLYNEQFF. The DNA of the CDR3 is TGTGCCAGCAGCAAACGGCGGGGGGGCCTCTACAATGAGCAGTTCTTC. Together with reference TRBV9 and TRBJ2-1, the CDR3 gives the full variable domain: DSGVTQTPKHLITATGQRVTLRCSPRSGDLSVYWYQQSLDQGLQFLIQYYNGEERAKGNILERFSAQQFPDLHSELNLSSLELGDSALYFCASSKRRGGLYNEQFFGPGTRLTVL.

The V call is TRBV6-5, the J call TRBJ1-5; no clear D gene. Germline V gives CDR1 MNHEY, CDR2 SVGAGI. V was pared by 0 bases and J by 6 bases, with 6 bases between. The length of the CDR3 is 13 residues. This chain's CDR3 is CASSYSDGQPQHF. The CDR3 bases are TGTGCCAGCAGTTACTCGGATGGTCAGCCCCAGCATTTT.

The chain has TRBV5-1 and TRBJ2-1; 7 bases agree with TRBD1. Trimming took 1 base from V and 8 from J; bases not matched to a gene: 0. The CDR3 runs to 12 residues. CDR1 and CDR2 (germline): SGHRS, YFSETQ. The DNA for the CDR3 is TGCGCCAGCAGCTTGACAGGGGATGAGCAGTTCTTC. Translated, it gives CASSLTGDEQFF.

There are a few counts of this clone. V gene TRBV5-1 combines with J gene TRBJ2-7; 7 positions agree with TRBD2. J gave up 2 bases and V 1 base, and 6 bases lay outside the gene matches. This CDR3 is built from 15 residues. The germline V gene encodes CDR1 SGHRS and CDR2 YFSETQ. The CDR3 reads CASSLSSAGAYEQYF. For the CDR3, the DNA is TGCGCCAGCAGCTTGAGTTCGGCGGGGGCCTACGAGCAGTACTTC.

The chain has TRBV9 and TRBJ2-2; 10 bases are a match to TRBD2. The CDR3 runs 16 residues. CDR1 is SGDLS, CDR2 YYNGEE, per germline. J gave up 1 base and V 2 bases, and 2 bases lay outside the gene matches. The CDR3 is CASSVSGGRNTGELFF. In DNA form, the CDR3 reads TGTGCCAGCAGCGTTAGCGGGGGGAGGAACACCGGGGAGCTGTTTTTT.

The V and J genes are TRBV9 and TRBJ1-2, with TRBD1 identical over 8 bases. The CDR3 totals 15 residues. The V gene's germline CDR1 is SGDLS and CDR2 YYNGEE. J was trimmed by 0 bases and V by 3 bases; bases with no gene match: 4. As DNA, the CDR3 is TGTGCCAGCAGCGAAACAGGGGGATCTAACTATGGCTACACCTTC. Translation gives CASSETGGSNYGYTF. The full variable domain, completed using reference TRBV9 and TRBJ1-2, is DSGVTQTPKHLITATGQRVTLRCSPRSGDLSVYWYQQSLDQGLQFLIQYYNGEERAKGNILERFSAQQFPDLHSELNLSSLELGDSALYFCASSETGGSNYGYTFGSGTRLTVV.

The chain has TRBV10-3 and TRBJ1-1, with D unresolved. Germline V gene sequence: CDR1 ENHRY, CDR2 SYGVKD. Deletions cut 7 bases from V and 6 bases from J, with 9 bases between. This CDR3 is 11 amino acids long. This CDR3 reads CAIISGAEAFF. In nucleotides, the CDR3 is TGTGCCATCATATCCGGGGCTGAAGCTTTCTTT.

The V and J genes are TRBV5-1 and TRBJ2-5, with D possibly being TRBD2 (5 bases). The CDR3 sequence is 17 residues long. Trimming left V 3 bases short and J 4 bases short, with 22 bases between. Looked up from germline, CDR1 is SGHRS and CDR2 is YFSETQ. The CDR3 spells CASSSLETGIPLETQYF. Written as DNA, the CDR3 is TGCGCCAGCAGCTCCCTGGAGACGGGAATTCCGTTAGAGACCCAGTACTTC. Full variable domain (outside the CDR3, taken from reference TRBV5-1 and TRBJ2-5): KAGVTQTPRYLIKTRGQQVTLSCSPISGHRSVSWYQQTPGQGLQFLFEYFSETQRNKGNFPGRFSGRQFSNSRSEMNVSTLELGDSALYLCASSSLETGIPLETQYFGPGTRLLVL.

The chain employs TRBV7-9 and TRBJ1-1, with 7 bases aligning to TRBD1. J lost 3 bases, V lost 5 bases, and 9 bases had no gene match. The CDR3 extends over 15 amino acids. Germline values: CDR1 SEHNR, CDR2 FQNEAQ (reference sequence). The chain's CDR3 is CASSTWDSLHTEAFF. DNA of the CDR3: TGTGCCAGCAGCACTTGGGACAGCTTGCACACTGAAGCTTTCTTT.